A single sample is the source of the 10 T cell receptor beta chains below, sequenced in a study of blood T cell repertoires in COVID-19. The method was immunoSEQ multiplex PCR; TCRdb's version includes in-frame clones alone and lacks a portion of them. This sample has more than 45,000 clones; roughly 85% occur once, and the top ten carry 2.5% to 3%. Source material: peripheral blood. The receptors were gathered from a man aged 80 or over with acute or convalescent COVID-19.

The V call is TRBV7-2, the J call TRBJ1-5; tentatively, D is TRBD1 (6 bases). CDR1 and CDR2 from the germline V gene are SGHTA and FQGNSA. Trimming removed 4 bases at V and 2 bases at J, with 12 bases between. This CDR3 is built from 15 residues. The chain's CDR3 is CASSYRGGGNQPQHF. DNA of the CDR3: TGTGCCAGCAGCTACCGGGGGGGCGGCAATCAGCCCCAGCATTTT. Supplemented by reference TRBV7-2 and TRBJ1-5, the full variable domain reads GAGVSQSPSNKVTEKGKDVELRCDPISGHTALYWYRQSLGQGLEFLIYFQGNSAPDKSGLPSDRFSAERTGGSVSTLTIQRTQQEDSAVYLCASSYRGGGNQPQHFGDGTRLSIL.

This clone turned up a few times. The chain carries TRBV21-1 and TRBJ1-5; the listed D gene, TRBD1, was not tested against the DNA. TRBV21-1 constitutes a pseudogene. The CDR3 is 15 amino acids. Written as DNA, the CDR3 is TGTGCCAGCAGCAAAGGTAGGGGTGGCAATCAGCCCCAGCATTTT. It codes for CASSKGRGGNQPQHF.

On this clone itself: At one of its ends the junction is not consistent with the germline gene, which may arise from a read error. The chain recombines TRBV7-7 with TRBJ2-5, with D tentatively TRBD1 (6 bases). Per the germline V gene, CDR1 is SSHAT and CDR2 is FNYEAQ (reference sequence). The CDR3 contains 15 residues. The CDR3 reads CASSLVRGISETQYF. CDR3 DNA: TGTGCTAGCAGCTTAGTGAGGGGGATAAGTGAGACCCAGTACTTC.

V gene TRBV5-1 combines with J gene TRBJ1-6; 7 bases are a match to TRBD1. After removal of 1 base from V and 5 bases from J, the junction contained 6 bases not matched to a gene. The CDR3 sequence is 16 residues long. Germline V gene sequence: CDR1 SGHRS, CDR2 YFSETQ. The CDR3 nucleotides read TGCGCCAGCAGCTTGCTGGACAGGTCCAATAATTCACCCCTCCACTTT. It codes for CASSLLDRSNNSPLHF.

The chain links TRBV19 to TRBJ1-6; 7 nucleotides agree with TRBD1. The junction had 13 bases not matched to a gene; V was cut back by 7 bases and J by 13 bases. CDR1 and CDR2 from the germline V gene are LNHDA and SQIVND (reference sequence). CDR3 length: 14 residues. The CDR3: CASTLIGTAFPLHF. CDR3 sequence (DNA): TGTGCCAGTACTCTCATCGGGACAGCGTTCCCCCTCCACTTT.

The genes are TRBV7-2 and TRBJ1-2, with D maybe TRBD1 (6 bases). The germline V gene encodes CDR1 SGHTA and CDR2 FQGNSA. Between the trimmed V and J ends, which lost 5 bases and 1 base, there was a span of 17 bases. The CDR3 runs 16 residues. CDR3 coding DNA: TGTGCCAGCAGCCAAACCGGGACAACAATTAACTATGGCTACACCTTC. Translated, it gives CASSQTGTTINYGYTF.

The chain recombines TRBV5-8 with TRBJ2-7, with 7 bases that match TRBD1. After removal of 5 bases from V and 2 bases from J, the junction contained 7 bases not matched to a gene. Looked up from germline, CDR1 is SGHTS and CDR2 is YDEGEE. The length of the CDR3 is 14 residues. The CDR3 DNA reads TGTGCCAGCAGGAGGACAGGCGATGCCTACGAGCAGTACTTC. Translating it yields CASRRTGDAYEQYF.

This clone has only one observation. The chain has TRBV9 and TRBJ1-5, with 10 bases identical to TRBD1. CDR3 length: 16 amino acids. With V trimmed by 0 bases and J by 4 bases, 4 bases remained unmatched. CDR1 is SGDLS, CDR2 YYNGEE, per germline. CDR3 bases: TGTGCCAGCAGCGTAGGGGGGACAGGGGCGAATCAGCCCCAGCATTTT. Its protein is CASSVGGTGANQPQHF. Full variable domain (missing parts from reference TRBV9 and TRBJ1-5): DSGVTQTPKHLITATGQRVTLRCSPRSGDLSVYWYQQSLDQGLQFLIQYYNGEERAKGNILERFSAQQFPDLHSELNLSSLELGDSALYFCASSVGGTGANQPQHFGDGTRLSIL.

Note on this clone: A junction boundary mismatches the germline segment, possibly from a read error. The chain joins TRBV27 to TRBJ2-7; possibly TRBD1 for D (5 bases). The CDR3 is 12 residues long. Germline V gene data show CDR1 as MNHEY and CDR2 as SMNVEV (reference sequence). The CDR3 here is CASSLVQGPPLF. DNA of the CDR3: TGTGCCAGCAGTTTAGTCCAGGGTCCCCCGTTGTTC.

The V call is TRBV5-6, the J call TRBJ2-2, with 9 bases lining up with TRBD1. The CDR3 is 17 amino acids. CDR1 SGHDT and CDR2 YYEEEE come from the germline V gene. V lost 1 base, J lost 4 bases, and 8 bases stayed unmatched. Written as DNA, the CDR3 is TGTGCCAGCAGCTTGCTCCCCGGGACAGGGCCCACCGGGGAGCTGTTTTTT. It yields the protein CASSLLPGTGPTGELFF.